Shown below are 28 T cell receptor beta chains from a single sample sequenced in a study of spatial heterogeneity in lung cancer (dated by TCRdb to about 2019). The library relied on 5' RACE. TCRdb shows the sequencer as NextSeq 500. The public reads were reprocessed in TCRdb via fastp at Q25 and MiXCR, keeping in-frame beta chains. Merged by CDR3 protein, the rows form single entries marked with the most common genes and DNA. Recorded for this sample are approximately 25,000 distinct CDR3 sequences; less than 3.5% of them occurred a single time. Clones ranked in the top ten supply 25% to 35% of the sample. In the paper's terms, the time point label means: sample taken at primary tumor resection. The sample was PBMCs, taken at surgery. The origin of the receptors is a female donor with early-stage non-small cell lung cancer.

Only a few counts were recorded for this clonotype. V is TRBV7-6 and J is TRBJ2-1; maybe TRBD2 (6 bases). CDR1 and CDR2 (germline): SGHVS, FNYEAQ. The CDR3 covers 16 residues. Trimming shortened V by 3 bases and J by 5 bases, and 17 bases separated the two germline ends. CDR3 loop: CASSFLTGDDHNEQFF. Here the CDR3 DNA reads TGTGCCAGCAGCTTTTTAACGGGAGACGATCACAATGAGCAGTTCTTC.

The chain employs TRBV12-3 or TRBV12-4 and TRBJ1-5; TRBD1 agrees at 9 bases. This CDR3 comprises 16 residues. V shed 6 bases and J 4 bases; nucleotides not matched to a gene: 10. This chain's CDR3 is CASRNQRTGVNQPQHF. DNA for the CDR3: TGTGCCAGCAGGAACCAAAGGACAGGGGTAAATCAGCCCCAGCATTTT.

This clonotype was seen repeatedly, ten times or more. This chain links TRBV14 with TRBJ1-6; no definite D call. The CDR3 totals 16 residues. Germline CDR1 is SGHDN and CDR2 is FVKESK. V dropped 0 bases and J dropped 5 bases, with 11 bases sitting between them. CDR3 protein: CASSQDGVGNNSPLHF. The DNA of the CDR3 is TGTGCCAGCAGCCAAGATGGGGTTGGAAATAATTCACCCCTCCACTTT.

This clonotype has at least ten counts. The gene calls are TRBV7-3 and TRBJ2-5; D is unresolved. CDR3 length: 13 amino acids. Germline V gene data show CDR1 as SGHTA and CDR2 as FQGTGA. Trimming took off 5 bases at V and 4 bases at J, with 11 bases between the two ends. The CDR3 sequence: CASSPNRLETQYF. The DNA of the CDR3 is TGTGCCAGCAGCCCAAACCGGTTAGAGACCCAGTACTTC.

This clonotype was recorded many times. J is TRBJ2-7 and V is TRBV27; D gene ambiguous. This CDR3 comprises 16 residues. Deletions cut 5 bases from V and 2 bases from J, with 19 bases between. Germline V gene sequence: CDR1 MNHEY, CDR2 SMNVEV (reference sequence). CDR3 bases: TGTGCCAGCAGTACCCGGTGGAGCTTGGAAGCCTACGAGCAGTACTTC. Translating it yields CASSTRWSLEAYEQYF.

This clonotype was seen many times. The rearrangement uses TRBV6-6 and TRBJ2-2; 10 bases map to TRBD2. The CDR3 covers 16 residues. Trimming took 4 bases from V and 0 from J; bases not matched to a gene: 2. The germline CDR1 and CDR2 sequences are MNHNY and SVGAGI (reference sequence). CDR3 sequence: CASSFGLAANTGELFF. As DNA, the CDR3 is TGTGCCAGCAGTTTCGGACTAGCGGCGAACACCGGGGAGCTGTTTTTT.

This clonotype was observed at least ten times. The V gene is TRBV9, the J gene TRBJ2-1; D is perhaps TRBD1 or TRBD2 (6 bases each). CDR1 is SGDLS and CDR2 is YYNGEE in the germline V gene. V lost 4 bases and J lost 0, with 14 bases in between. The CDR3 is made up of 16 amino acids. The CDR3 is CASSQWRDTSYNEQFF. The CDR3 bases are TGTGCCAGCAGCCAATGGCGGGACACCTCCTACAATGAGCAGTTCTTC.

At least ten counts were recorded for this clonotype. This chain joins TRBV19 and TRBJ2-3; D may be TRBD1 (5 bases). Germline lookup yields CDR1 LNHDA and CDR2 SQIVND (reference sequence). V lost 3 bases, J lost 4 bases, and 29 bases lay in between. CDR3 length: 20 residues. The CDR3 protein is CASSMMGRDYLAPAADTQYF. The DNA for the CDR3 is TGTGCCAGTAGTATGATGGGCAGGGATTATTTGGCACCCGCCGCAGATACGCAGTATTTT.

This clonotype came up many times. This chain joins TRBV20-1 and TRBJ1-1, with D possibly TRBD1 on 6 matching bases. The germline V and J ends were trimmed by 4 bases and 0 bases, with 12 bases remaining between them. The CDR3 spans 14 residues. The germline V gene encodes CDR1 DFQATT and CDR2 SNEGSKA (reference sequence). The CDR3: CSATTGSMNTEAFF. CDR3 DNA sequence: TGCAGTGCTACCACAGGGAGTATGAACACTGAAGCTTTCTTT.

The chain employs TRBV7-8 and TRBJ2-5; D may correspond to TRBD1 or TRBD2 (5 bases each). The CDR3 length is 16 residues. The germline V gene encodes CDR1 SGHVS and CDR2 FQNEAQ. The V end lost 5 bases, the J end lost 0 bases, and 16 bases lay between the germline ends. The CDR3 loop is CASSKGSWGNQETQYF. The CDR3, as DNA: TGTGCCAGCAGCAAGGGGAGCTGGGGGAACCAAGAGACCCAGTACTTC.

This clonotype was recorded many times. J is TRBJ2-1 and V is TRBV5-6; D gene unclear. The V gene lost 2 bases and the J gene lost 6 bases, with 9 bases spanning the gap. In germline, CDR1 is SGHDT, CDR2 YYEEEE. CDR3 size: 13 residues. The CDR3 loop is CASSFRNSNEQFF. CDR3 nucleotides: TGTGCCAGCAGCTTTAGAAACTCCAATGAGCAGTTCTTC.

The count of this clonotype is one. Given a much more abundant clone one base away, this may be a read error. The chain recombines TRBV7-9 with TRBJ2-4; TRBD1 is a possible D gene (5 bases). V lost 4 bases and J 6 bases, leaving 22 bases between the germline ends. The CDR3 has 17 amino acids. Germline CDR1 SEHNR, CDR2 FQNEAQ (reference sequence). In nucleotides, the CDR3 is TGTGCCAGCAGCTCGACCTCCAGGGCCCGATCTGGAAACATTCAGTACTTC. This translates into CASSSTSRARSGNIQYF.

This clonotype appeared many times. The chain employs TRBV5-1 and TRBJ2-1; 7 bases map to TRBD2. Per germline, CDR1 SGHRS and CDR2 YFSETQ. V gave up 0 bases and J gave up 2 bases; unmatched junction bases: 17. The CDR3 is 20 amino acids. CDR3 sequence reads: CASSLDLLGQGLPPYNEQFF. As DNA, the CDR3 is TGCGCCAGCAGCTTGGATCTTCTGGGGCAGGGACTACCTCCCTACAATGAGCAGTTCTTC.

Relative to its sample, this clonotype is medium-sized (0.01 to 0.1%). The rearrangement joins TRBV9 to TRBJ2-7, with no clear D. Germline V CDR1 and CDR2: SGDLS, YYNGEE. Trimming took off 1 base at V and 6 bases at J, with 11 bases between the two ends. CDR3 size: 13 residues. CDR3 DNA sequence: TGTGCCAGCAGCGTATCACCCCGCTCCGAGCAGTACTTC. It is translated as CASSVSPRSEQYF.

There are many counts of this clonotype. The chain couples TRBV5-6 to TRBJ2-7; TRBD2 aligns across 8 bases. V lost 4 bases, J lost 2 bases, and 11 bases stayed unmatched. Germline lookup yields CDR1 SGHDT and CDR2 YYEEEE. This CDR3 region has 16 residues. The CDR3 coding sequence is TGTGCCAGCAGCCCCGGGGCGGGAGGAATCCCCTACGAGCAGTACTTC. Protein product: CASSPGAGGIPYEQYF.

This clonotype is medium-sized in the sample. The CDR3 spells CASSFGGELFF. DNA of the CDR3: TGCGCCAGCAGCTTCGGCGGGGAGCTGTTTTTT. V is TRBV5-1 and J is TRBJ2-2; D is ambiguous. Looked up from germline, CDR1 is SGHRS and CDR2 is YFSETQ. This CDR3 spans 11 amino acids. Between the trimmed V and J ends, which lost 2 bases and 7 bases, there was a span of 3 bases.

This clonotype was seen repeatedly, ten times or more. The chain uses TRBV7-3 and TRBJ2-6; TRBD1 or TRBD2 may be the D gene (5 bases each). Germline CDR1 reads SGHTA; CDR2 reads FQGTGA. The CDR3 totals 20 residues. Trimming shortened V by 2 bases and J by 0 bases, and 20 bases separated the two germline ends. The CDR3, as DNA: TGTGCCAGCAGCTTAGTGGCGTGGGGCAGGGACCTCTCTGGGGCCAACGTCCTGACTTTC. This encodes CASSLVAWGRDLSGANVLTF.

This clonotype was found many times. This rearrangement joins TRBV5-8 to TRBJ2-1, with a possible D match to TRBD2 (5 bases). The CDR3 is made up of 18 amino acids. The germline V gene encodes CDR1 SGHTS and CDR2 YDEGEE. V lost 3 bases and J 0 bases, leaving 19 bases between the germline ends. CDR3 sequence: CASSYLADFSSSYNEQFF. The CDR3 nucleotides read TGTGCCAGCAGCTACCTAGCCGACTTCTCCTCCTCCTACAATGAGCAGTTCTTC.

This clonotype was counted many times. CDR3 region: CASSQRDRTTDTQYF. CDR3 nucleotide sequence: TGTGCCAGCAGCCAGAGGGACAGAACCACAGATACGCAGTATTTT. The chain links TRBV4-2 to TRBJ2-3; 7 bases are a match to TRBD1. The junction had 5 bases not matched to a gene; V was cut back by 3 bases and J by 2 bases. The CDR3 sequence is 15 residues long. Germline assignment: CDR1 LGHNA and CDR2 YNFKEQ.

This clonotype is medium-sized by share. V gene TRBV28 combines with J gene TRBJ2-7, with 7 bases aligning to TRBD1. The germline V gene encodes CDR1 MDHEN and CDR2 SYDVKM. This CDR3 has 14 amino acids. Losses at the gene ends were 6 bases for V and 1 base for J; bases not matched to a gene: 6. The CDR3 sequence is CASRKSGGSYEQYF. Here the CDR3 DNA reads TGTGCCAGCAGGAAGTCAGGGGGTTCCTACGAGCAGTACTTC.

This clonotype was found many times. The chain couples TRBV20-1 to TRBJ1-1; D not certain. The CDR3 totals 14 residues. Germline V gene lookup returns CDR1 DFQATT and CDR2 SNEGSKA (reference sequence). V was shortened by 0 bases and J by 4 bases, with 12 bases between the two germline ends. CDR3 sequence reads: CSARDFGGSTEAFF. CDR3 coding DNA: TGCAGTGCTAGAGATTTTGGAGGTTCCACTGAAGCTTTCTTT.

This clonotype appeared many times. The V call is TRBV5-1, the J call TRBJ2-1; 13 bases fit TRBD2. The germline V gene has CDR1 SGHRS and CDR2 YFSETQ. The CDR3 contains 17 residues. Trimming cost V 4 bases and J 0 bases; bases outside gene matches: 4. CDR3 nucleotide sequence: TGCGCCAGCAGCACCTGGACTAGCGGGAGCTCCTACAATGAGCAGTTCTTC. Its protein is CASSTWTSGSSYNEQFF.

This clonotype was counted many times. The chain has TRBV28 and TRBJ2-1; 12 nucleotides agree with TRBD2. Trimming removed 9 bases from V and 10 bases from J; junction bases left unmatched: 7. Germline values: CDR1 MDHEN, CDR2 SYDVKM. The CDR3 runs to 13 residues. In nucleotides, the CDR3 is TGTGCCAGTAGGACTAGCGGGATAACCGAGCAGTTCTTC. It is translated as CASRTSGITEQFF.

The rearrangement joins TRBV12-3 or TRBV12-4 to TRBJ2-1; D gene unclear. This CDR3 has 11 residues. Between the trimmed V and J ends, which lost 7 bases and 4 bases, there was a span of 5 bases. CDR3 region: CASTEYNEQFF. CDR3 nucleotide sequence: TGTGCCAGCACCGAGTACAATGAGCAGTTCTTC.

This clonotype is medium-sized. The CDR3 coding sequence is TGTGCCAGCAGCCGCCGGGACTACTACAATGAGCAGTTCTTC. Its translation: CASSRRDYYNEQFF. The rearrangement links TRBV7-9 to TRBJ2-1; 7 bases fit TRBD2. The CDR3 totals 14 residues. The V and J ends lost 5 bases and 3 bases, in that order; junction bases with no gene match: 4. The germline CDR1 and CDR2 sequences are SEHNR and FQNEAQ (reference sequence).

This clonotype was observed many times. The chain links TRBV7-2 to TRBJ2-2; 9 bases match TRBD2. Germline CDR1 SGHTA, CDR2 FQGNSA. This CDR3 is built from 17 residues. The trim removed 1 base at V and 7 bases at J, leaving 10 bases unmatched. CDR3 amino acids: CASSLVRSLAGVGELFF. The CDR3 DNA follows: TGTGCCAGCAGCTTAGTTCGAAGCTTAGCGGGAGTCGGGGAGCTGTTTTTT.

The sample holds many counts of this clonotype. This sequence joins TRBV3-1 and TRBJ1-6; TRBD1 matches at 10 bases. Germline CDR1 reads LGHDT; CDR2 reads YNNKEL (reference sequence). The CDR3 is made up of 14 amino acids. The V gene end was trimmed by 4 bases and the J gene end by 7 bases; junction bases not matched to a gene: 1. The CDR3 spells CASSPGQGNSPLHF. In nucleotides, the CDR3 is TGTGCCAGCAGCCCGGGACAGGGGAATTCACCCCTCCACTTT.

This sequence joins TRBV20-1 and TRBJ2-7; 7 nucleotides line up with TRBD1. CDR1 and CDR2 (germline): DFQATT, SNEGSKA (reference sequence). The CDR3 has 14 amino acids. V was pared by 2 bases and J by 1 base, with 5 bases of the junction left unmatched. CDR3 in amino acids: CSARTGTESYEQYF. DNA for the CDR3: TGCAGTGCTAGAACCGGGACAGAATCCTACGAGCAGTACTTC.